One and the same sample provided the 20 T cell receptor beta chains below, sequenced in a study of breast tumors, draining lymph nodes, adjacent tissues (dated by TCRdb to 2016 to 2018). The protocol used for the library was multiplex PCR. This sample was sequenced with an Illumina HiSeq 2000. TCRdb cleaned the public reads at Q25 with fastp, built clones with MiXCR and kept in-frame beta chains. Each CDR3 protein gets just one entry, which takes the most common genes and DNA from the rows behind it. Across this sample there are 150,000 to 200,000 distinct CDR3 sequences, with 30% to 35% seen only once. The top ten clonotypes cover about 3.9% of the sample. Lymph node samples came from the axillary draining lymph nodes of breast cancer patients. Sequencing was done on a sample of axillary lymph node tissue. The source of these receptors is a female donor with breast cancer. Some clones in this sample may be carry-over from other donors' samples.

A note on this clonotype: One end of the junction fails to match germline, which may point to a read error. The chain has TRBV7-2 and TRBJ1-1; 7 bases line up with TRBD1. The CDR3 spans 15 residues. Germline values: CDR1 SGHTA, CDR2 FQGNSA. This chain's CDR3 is CASSLAKGARTEAFF. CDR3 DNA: TGTGCCAGCAGCCTAGCCAAGGGGGCGCGGACTGAAGCTTTCTTT.

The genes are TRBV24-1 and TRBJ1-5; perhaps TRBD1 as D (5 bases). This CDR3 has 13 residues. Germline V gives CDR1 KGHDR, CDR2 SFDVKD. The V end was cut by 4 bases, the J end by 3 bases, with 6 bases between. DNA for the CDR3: TGTGCCACCAGTGAAGGGGACAATCAGCCCCAGCATTTT. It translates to CATSEGDNQPQHF.

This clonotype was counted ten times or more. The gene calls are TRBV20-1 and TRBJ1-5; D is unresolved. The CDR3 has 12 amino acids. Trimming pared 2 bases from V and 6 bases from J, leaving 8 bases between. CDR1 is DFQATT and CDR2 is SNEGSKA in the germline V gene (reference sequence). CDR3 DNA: TGCAGTGCTAGAAATGGCGTTCAGCCCCAGCATTTT. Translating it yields CSARNGVQPQHF.

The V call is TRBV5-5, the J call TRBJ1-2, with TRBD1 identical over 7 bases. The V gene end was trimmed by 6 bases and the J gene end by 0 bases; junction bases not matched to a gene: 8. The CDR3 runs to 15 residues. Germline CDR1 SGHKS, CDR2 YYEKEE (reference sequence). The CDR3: CASTEYRGSNYGYTF. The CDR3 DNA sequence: TGTGCCAGCACCGAGTACAGGGGATCTAACTATGGCTACACCTTC.

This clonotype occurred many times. The CDR3 sequence is CAIRETEMSGYTF. CDR3 coding DNA: TGTGCCATCAGAGAGACCGAAATGAGTGGCTACACCTTC. V is TRBV10-3 and J is TRBJ1-2; D not certain. Per the germline V gene, CDR1 is ENHRY and CDR2 is SYGVKD. Trimming shortened V by 6 bases and J by 7 bases, and 15 bases separated the two germline ends. The CDR3 has 13 residues.

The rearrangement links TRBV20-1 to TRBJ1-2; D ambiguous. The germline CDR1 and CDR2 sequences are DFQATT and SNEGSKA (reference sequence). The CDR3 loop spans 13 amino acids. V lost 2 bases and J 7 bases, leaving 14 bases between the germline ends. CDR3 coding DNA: TGCAGTGCTAGATTGCTTGCCGGGAGTGGCTACACCTTC. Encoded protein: CSARLLAGSGYTF.

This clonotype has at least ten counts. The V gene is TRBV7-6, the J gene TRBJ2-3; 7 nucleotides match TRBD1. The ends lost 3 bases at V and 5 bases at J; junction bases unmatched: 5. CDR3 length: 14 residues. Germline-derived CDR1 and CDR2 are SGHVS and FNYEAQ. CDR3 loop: CASSFRQGGDTQYF. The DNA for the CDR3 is TGTGCCAGCAGCTTCCGACAGGGTGGAGATACGCAGTATTTT.

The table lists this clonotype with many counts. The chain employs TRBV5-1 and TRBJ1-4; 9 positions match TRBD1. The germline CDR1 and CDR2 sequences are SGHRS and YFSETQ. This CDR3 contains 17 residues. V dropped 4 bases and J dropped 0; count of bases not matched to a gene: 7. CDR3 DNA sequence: TGCGCCAGCAGCCCCAGGGGACAGGGTGCAACTAATGAAAAACTGTTTTTT. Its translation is CASSPRGQGATNEKLFF.

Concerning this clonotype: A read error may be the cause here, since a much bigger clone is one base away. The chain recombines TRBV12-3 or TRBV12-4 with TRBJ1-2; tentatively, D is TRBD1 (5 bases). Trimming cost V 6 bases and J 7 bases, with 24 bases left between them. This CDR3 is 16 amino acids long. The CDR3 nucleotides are TGTGCCAGCAGCCACCCCTGGAGGGGCTGGGAGTGTGGCTACACCTTC. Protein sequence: CASSHPWRGWECGYTF.

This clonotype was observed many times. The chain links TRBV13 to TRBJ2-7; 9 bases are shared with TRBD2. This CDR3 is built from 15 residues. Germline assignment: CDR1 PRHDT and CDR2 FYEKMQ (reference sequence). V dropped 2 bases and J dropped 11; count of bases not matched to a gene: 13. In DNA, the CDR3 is TGTGCCAGCAGCTTATTAGTAGCGGGAGTCCCGAGGGAGTACTTC. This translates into CASSLLVAGVPREYF.

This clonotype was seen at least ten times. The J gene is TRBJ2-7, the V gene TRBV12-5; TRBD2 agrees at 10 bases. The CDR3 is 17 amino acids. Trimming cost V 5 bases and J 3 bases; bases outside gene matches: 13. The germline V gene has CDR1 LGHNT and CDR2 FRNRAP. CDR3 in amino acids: CASGPPLILAGVYEQYF. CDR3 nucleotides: TGTGCTAGTGGTCCGCCCCTTATCCTAGCGGGGGTCTACGAGCAGTACTTC.

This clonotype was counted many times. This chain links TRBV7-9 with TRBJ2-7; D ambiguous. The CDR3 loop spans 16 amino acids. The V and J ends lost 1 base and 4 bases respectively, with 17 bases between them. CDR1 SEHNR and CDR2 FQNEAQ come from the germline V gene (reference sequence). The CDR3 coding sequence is TGTGCCAGCAGCTTAGGACTCGGCGGCAGCGTATACGAGCAGTACTTC. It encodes CASSLGLGGSVYEQYF.

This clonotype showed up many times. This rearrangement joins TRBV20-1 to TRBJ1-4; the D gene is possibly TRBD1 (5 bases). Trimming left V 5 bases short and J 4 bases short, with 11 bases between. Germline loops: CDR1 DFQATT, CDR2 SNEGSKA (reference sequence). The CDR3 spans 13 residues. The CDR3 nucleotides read TGCAGTGCTGGGGACCGGTTTAATGAAAAACTGTTTTTT. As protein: CSAGDRFNEKLFF.

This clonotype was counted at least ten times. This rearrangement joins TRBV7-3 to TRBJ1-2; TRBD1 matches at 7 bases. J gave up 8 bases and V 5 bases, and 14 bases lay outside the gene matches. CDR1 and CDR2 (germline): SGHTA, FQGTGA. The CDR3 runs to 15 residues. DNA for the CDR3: TGTGCCAGCAGCGTAAACAGCAGGGACAGTCGCGGCTACACCTTC. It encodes CASSVNSRDSRGYTF. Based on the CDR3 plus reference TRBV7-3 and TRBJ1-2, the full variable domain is GAGVSQTPSNKVTEKGKYVELRCDPISGHTALYWYRQSLGQGPEFLIYFQGTGAADDSGLPNDRFFAVRPEGSVSTLKIQRTERGDSAVYLCASSVNSRDSRGYTFGSGTRLTVV.

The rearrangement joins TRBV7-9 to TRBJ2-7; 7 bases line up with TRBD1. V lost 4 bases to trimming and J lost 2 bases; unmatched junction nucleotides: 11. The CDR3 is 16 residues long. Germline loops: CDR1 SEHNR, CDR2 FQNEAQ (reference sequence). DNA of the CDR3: TGTGCCAGCAGCTCCCTGGACCGGGACAGAACCTACGAGCAGTACTTC. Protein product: CASSSLDRDRTYEQYF. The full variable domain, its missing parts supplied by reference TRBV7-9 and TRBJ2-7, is DTGVSQNPRHKITKRGQNVTFRCDPISEHNRLYWYRQTLGQGPEFLTYFQNEAQLEKSRLLSDRFSAERPKGSFSTLEIQRTEQGDSAMYLCASSSLDRDRTYEQYFGPGTRLTVT.

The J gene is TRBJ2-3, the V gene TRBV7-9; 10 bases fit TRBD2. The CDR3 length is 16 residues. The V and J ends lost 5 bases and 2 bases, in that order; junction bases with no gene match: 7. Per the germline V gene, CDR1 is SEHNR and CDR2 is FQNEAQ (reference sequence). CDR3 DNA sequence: TGTGCCAGCAGCGGCAAGGGACTAGCGAACACAGATACGCAGTATTTT. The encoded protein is CASSGKGLANTDTQYF.

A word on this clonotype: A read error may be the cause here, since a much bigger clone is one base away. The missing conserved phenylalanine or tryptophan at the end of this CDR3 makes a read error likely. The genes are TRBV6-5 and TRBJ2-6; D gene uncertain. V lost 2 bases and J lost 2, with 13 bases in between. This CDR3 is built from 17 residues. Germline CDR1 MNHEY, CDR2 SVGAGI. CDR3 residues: CASSYLLGVAGANVLTV. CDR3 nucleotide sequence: TGTGCCAGCAGTTACCTGCTAGGTGTTGCTGGGGCCAACGTCCTGACTGTC.

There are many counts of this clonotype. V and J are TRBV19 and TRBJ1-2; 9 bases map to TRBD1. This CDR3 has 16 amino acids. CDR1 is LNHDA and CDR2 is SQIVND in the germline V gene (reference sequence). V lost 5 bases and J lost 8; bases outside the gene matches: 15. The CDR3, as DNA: TGTGCCAGTAGTCACCCGAACCCCGGGACAGGGAACGGCTACACCTTC. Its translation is CASSHPNPGTGNGYTF.

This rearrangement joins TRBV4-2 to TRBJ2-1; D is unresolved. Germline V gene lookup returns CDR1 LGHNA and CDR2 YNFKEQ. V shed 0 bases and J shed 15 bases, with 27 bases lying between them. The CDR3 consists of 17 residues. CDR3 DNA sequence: TGTGCCAGCAGCCAAGATCTAACTTTCTCGAGGCCCCTACCTCGGTTCTTC. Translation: CASSQDLTFSRPLPRFF.

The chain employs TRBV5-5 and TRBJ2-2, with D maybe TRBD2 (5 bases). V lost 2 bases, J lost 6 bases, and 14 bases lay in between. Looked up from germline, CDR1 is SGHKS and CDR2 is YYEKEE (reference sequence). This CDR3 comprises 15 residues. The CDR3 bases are TGTGCCAGCAGCTTTACGGAACCGAGGGCCGGGGAGCTGTTTTTT. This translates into CASSFTEPRAGELFF.